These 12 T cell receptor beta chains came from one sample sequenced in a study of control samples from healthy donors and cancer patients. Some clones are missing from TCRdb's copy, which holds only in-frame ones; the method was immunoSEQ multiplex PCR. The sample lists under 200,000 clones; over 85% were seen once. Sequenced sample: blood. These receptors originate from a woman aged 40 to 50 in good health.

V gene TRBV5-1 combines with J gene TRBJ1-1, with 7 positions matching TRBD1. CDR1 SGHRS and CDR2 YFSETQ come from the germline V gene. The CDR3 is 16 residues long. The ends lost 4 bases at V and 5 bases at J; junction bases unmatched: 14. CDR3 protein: CASSPTVGQGGTEAFF. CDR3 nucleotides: TGCGCCAGCAGCCCAACGGTCGGCCAGGGGGGGACTGAAGCTTTCTTT.

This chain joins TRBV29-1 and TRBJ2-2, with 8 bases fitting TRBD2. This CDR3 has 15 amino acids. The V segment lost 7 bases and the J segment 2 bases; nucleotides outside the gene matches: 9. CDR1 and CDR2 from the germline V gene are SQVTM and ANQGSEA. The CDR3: CSATPGTRNTGELFF. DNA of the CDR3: TGCAGCGCTACGCCGGGGACTAGAAACACCGGGGAGCTGTTTTTT.

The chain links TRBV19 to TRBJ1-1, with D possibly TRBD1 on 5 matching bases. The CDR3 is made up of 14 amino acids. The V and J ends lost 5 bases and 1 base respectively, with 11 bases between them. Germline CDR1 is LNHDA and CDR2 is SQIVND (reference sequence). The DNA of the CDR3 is TGTGCCAGTAGTTTTCGGGGGGGGAACACTGAAGCTTTCTTT. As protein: CASSFRGGNTEAFF.

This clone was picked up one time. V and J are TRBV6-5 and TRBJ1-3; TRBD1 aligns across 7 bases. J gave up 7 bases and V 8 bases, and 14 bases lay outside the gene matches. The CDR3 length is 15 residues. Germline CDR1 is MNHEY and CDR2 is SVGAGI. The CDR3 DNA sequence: TGTGCCAGCGCGGGGTCCAGGGGGTTTGGGAACACCATATATTTT. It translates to CASAGSRGFGNTIYF.

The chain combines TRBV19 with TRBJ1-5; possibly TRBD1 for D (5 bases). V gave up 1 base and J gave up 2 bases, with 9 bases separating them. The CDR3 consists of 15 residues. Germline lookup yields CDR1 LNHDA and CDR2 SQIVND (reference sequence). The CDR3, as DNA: TGTGCCAGTAGTATAGCACAGGTTGGCAATCAGCCCCAGCATTTT. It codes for CASSIAQVGNQPQHF.

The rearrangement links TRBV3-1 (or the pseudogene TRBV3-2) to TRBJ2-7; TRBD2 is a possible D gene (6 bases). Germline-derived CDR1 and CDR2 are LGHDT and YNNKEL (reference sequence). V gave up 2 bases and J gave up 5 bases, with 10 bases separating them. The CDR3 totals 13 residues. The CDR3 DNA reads TGTGCCAGCAGCCAACCCGGGAGCCACGAGCAGTACTTC. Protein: CASSQPGSHEQYF.

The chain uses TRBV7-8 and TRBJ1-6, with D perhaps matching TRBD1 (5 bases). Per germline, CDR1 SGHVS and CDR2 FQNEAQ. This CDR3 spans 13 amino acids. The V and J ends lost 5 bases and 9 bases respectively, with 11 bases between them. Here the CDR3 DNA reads TGTGCCAGCAGCCGGGACGCCGGTTCACCCCTCCACTTT. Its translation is CASSRDAGSPLHF.

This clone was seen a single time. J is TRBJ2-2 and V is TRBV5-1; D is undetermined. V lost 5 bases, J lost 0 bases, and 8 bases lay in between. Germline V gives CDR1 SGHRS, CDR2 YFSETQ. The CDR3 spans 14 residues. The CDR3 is CASRTDSNTGELFF. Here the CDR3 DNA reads TGCGCCAGCAGGACGGATTCGAACACCGGGGAGCTGTTTTTT. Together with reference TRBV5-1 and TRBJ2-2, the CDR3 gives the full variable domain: KAGVTQTPRYLIKTRGQQVTLSCSPISGHRSVSWYQQTPGQGLQFLFEYFSETQRNKGNFPGRFSGRQFSNSRSEMNVSTLELGDSALYLCASRTDSNTGELFFGEGSRLTVL.

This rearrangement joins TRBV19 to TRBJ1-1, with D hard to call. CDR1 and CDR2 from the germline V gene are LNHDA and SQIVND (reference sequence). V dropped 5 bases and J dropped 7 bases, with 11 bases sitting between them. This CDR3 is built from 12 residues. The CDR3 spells CASSHPVGEAFF. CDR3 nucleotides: TGTGCCAGTAGTCACCCCGTGGGTGAAGCTTTCTTT.

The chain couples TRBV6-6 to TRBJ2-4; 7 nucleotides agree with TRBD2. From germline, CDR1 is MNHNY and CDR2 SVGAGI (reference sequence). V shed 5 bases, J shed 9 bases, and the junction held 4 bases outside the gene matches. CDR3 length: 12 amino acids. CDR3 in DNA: TGTGCCAGCAGTGGACTAGACGGCATTCAGTACTTC. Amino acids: CASSGLDGIQYF.

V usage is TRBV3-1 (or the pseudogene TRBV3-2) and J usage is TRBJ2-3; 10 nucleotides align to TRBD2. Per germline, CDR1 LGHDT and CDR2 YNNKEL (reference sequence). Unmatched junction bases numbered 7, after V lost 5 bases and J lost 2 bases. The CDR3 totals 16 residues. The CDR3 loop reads CASSTSTSGYTDTQYF. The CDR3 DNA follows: TGTGCCAGCAGCACCTCGACTAGCGGGTACACAGATACGCAGTATTTT.

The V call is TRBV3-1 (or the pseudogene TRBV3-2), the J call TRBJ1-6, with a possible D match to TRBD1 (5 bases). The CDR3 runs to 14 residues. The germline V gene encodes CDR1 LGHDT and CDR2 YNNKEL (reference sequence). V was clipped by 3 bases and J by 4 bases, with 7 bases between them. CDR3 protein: CASSHDRYNSPLHF. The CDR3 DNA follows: TGTGCCAGCAGCCACGACAGATATAATTCACCCCTCCACTTT.